This T cell receptor beta chain appears in the sequencing data of a study of sequential checkpoint blockade in melanoma. On the study more broadly: Patients were randomized 1:1 to nivolumab-then-ipilimumab or ipilimumab-then-nivolumab first-line. After both sequences, patients received maintenance nivolumab.

As for treatment: randomized to nivolumab then ipilimumab (arm A) or the reverse (arm B). No patient had prior DNA-damaging chemotherapy. Sorted cells were live CD3+CD8+, lacking CD19 and CD56, from PBMCs. Measured with immunoSEQ multiplex PCR; TCRdb has only the in-frame clones, and not every one. The table lists roughly 20,000 clones, around four fifths of them singletons. The CDR3 spans 13 residues. The germline CDR1 and CDR2 sequences are SQVTM and ANQGSEA. The V segment lost 7 bases and the J segment 5 bases; nucleotides outside the gene matches: 7. This sequence was found in a human donor with melanoma. Sequenced material: CD8+ T cells sorted from blood (inferred from file names), taken from a patient given nivolumab and ipilimumab in sequence. The chain joins TRBV29-1 to TRBJ2-2, with TRBD1 identical over 7 bases. The CDR3 DNA follows: TGCAGCGCACTGACAGGGATGACCGGGGAGCTGTTTTTT. Translation: CSALTGMTGELFF.